This T cell receptor beta chain was captured by sequencing in a study of human T cells and chemical hapten exposure. Across the whole study: Patients, largely female, had alopecia areata, totalis or universalis. Overall study results and limits: DPC sensitization produced no change in TCRs with frequency above 1 in 1000.

V lost 2 bases and J lost 0, with 23 bases in between. Germline V gene sequence: CDR1 SQVTM, CDR2 ANQGSEA. The length of the CDR3 is 19 residues. Regarding this clonotype: The antigen remains undetermined.

This sample's time point: pre-sensitization, week 0. Specified treatment: therapeutic diphenylcyclopropenone sensitization with weekly scalp DPC. Donors, patients with alopecia ranging from 18 to 70 years old and judged suitable for DPC, provided samples. Blood, whole and unfractionated, served as the source for total RNA extraction. MiXCR was run by TCRdb on the RACE reads, yielding one entry per CDR3 protein. This table holds around 250,000 distinct CDR3 sequences, more than 6.5% found once. This clonotype was obtained from a woman in her forties with alopecia areata. Some clones in this sample may be carry-over from other donors' samples. The chain employs TRBV29-1 and TRBJ2-1, with D possibly TRBD2 on 6 matching bases. The input for sequencing was whole blood, taken in connection with sensitization to the hapten diphenylcyclopropenone (DPC). CDR3 residues: CSVELNQILAASSYNEQFF. CDR3 nucleotides: TGCAGCGTTGAACTAAATCAGATACTAGCCGCTAGCTCCTACAATGAGCAGTTCTTC.